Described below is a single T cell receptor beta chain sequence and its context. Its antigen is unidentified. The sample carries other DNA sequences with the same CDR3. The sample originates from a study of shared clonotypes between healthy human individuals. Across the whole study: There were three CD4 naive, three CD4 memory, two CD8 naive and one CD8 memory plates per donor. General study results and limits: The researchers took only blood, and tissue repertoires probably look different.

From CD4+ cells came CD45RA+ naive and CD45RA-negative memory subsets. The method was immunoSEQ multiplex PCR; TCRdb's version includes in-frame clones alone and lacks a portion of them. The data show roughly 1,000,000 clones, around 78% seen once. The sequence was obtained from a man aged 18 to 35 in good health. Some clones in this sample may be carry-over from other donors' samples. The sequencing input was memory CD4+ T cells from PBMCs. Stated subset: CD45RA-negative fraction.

CDR3: CASRQGSNQPQHF. The CDR3 DNA reads as TGTGCCAGCAGACAGGGGAGCAATCAGCCCCAGCATTTT. V and J are TRBV6-6 and TRBJ1-5; 7 bases fit TRBD1. Germline loops: CDR1 MNHNY, CDR2 SVGAGI (reference sequence). There are 13 residues in the CDR3. Trimming cost V 6 bases and J 1 base; bases outside gene matches: 0.